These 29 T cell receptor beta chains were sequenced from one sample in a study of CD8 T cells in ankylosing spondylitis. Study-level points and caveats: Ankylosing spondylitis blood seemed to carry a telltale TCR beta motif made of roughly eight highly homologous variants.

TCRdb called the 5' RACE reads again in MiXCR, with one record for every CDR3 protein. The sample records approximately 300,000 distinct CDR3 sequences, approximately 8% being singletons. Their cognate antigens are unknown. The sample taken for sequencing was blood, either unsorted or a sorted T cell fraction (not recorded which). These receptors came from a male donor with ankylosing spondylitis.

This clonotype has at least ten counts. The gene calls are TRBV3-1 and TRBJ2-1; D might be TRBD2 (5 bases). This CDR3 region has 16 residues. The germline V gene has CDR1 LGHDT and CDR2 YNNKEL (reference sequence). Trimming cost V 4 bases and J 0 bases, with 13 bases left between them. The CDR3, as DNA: TGTGCCAGCAGCCCCCGTGTGGCGGGCTCCTACAATGAGCAGTTCTTC. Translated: CASSPRVAGSYNEQFF.

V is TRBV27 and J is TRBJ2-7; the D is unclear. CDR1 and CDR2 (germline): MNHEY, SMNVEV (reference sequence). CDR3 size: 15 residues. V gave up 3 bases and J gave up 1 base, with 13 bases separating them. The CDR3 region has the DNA TGTGCCAGCAGTTTTTATTCGGGTCTATCCTACGAGCAGTACTTC. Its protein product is CASSFYSGLSYEQYF.

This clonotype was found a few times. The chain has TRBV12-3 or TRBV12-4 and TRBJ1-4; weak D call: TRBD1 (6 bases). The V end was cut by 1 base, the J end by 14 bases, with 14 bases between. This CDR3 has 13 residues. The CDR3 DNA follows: TGTGCCAGCAGTTTAGACGTGGTGGACAGTCTGTTTTTT. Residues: CASSLDVVDSLFF.

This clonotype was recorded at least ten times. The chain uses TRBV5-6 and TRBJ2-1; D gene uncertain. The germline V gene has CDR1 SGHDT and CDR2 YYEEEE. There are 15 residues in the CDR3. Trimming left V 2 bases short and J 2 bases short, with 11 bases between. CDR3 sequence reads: CASSFRELPYNEQFF. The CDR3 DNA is TGTGCCAGCAGCTTCCGCGAACTCCCCTACAATGAGCAGTTCTTC.

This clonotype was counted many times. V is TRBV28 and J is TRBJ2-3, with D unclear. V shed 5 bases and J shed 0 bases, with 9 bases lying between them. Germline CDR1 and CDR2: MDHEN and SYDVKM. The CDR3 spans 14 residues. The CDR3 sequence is CASSPRRSTDTQYF. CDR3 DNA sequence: TGTGCCAGCAGTCCCCGAAGGAGCACAGATACGCAGTATTTT.

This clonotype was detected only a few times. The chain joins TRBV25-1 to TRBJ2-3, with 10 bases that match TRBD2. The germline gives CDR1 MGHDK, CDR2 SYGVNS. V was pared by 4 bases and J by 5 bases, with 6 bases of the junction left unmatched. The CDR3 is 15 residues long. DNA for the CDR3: TGTGCCAGCAGTGTGAGCGGGAGGGCCGGAGATACGCAGTATTTT. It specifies CASSVSGRAGDTQYF.

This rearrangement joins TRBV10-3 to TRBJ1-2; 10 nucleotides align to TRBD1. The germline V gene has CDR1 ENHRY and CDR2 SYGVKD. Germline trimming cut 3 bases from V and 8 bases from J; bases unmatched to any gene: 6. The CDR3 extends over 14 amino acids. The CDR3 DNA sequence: TGTGCCATCAGTGATGGGACAGGGGCGGAAGGCTACACCTTC. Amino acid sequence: CAISDGTGAEGYTF.

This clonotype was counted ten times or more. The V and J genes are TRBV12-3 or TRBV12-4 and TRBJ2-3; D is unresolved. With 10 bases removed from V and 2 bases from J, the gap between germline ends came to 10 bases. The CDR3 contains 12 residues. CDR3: CATESITDTQYF. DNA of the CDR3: TGTGCCACCGAGAGTATCACAGATACGCAGTATTTT.

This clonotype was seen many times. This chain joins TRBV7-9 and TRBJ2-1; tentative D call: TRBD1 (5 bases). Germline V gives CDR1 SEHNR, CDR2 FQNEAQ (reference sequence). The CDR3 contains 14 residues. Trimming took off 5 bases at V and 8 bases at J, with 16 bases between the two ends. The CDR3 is CASSPGSGRHEQFF. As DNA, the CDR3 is TGTGCCAGCAGCCCAGGGTCCGGACGCCATGAGCAGTTCTTC.

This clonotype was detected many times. This CDR3 is CSVVGTGWGSGELFF. CDR3 coding DNA: TGCAGCGTTGTCGGGACAGGGTGGGGATCCGGGGAGCTGTTTTTT. The genes are TRBV29-1 and TRBJ2-2; 9 bases are a match to TRBD1. The germline V gene has CDR1 SQVTM and CDR2 ANQGSEA. This CDR3 has 15 residues. V shed 4 bases and J 6 bases; nucleotides not matched to a gene: 9.

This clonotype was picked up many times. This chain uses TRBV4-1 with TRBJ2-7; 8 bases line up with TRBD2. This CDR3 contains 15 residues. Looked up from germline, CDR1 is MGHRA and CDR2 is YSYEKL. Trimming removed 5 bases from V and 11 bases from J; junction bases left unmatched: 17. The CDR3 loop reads CASSSSAGGGSSKYF. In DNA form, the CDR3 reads TGCGCCAGCAGCTCATCGGCGGGGGGCGGGAGTTCGAAGTACTTC.

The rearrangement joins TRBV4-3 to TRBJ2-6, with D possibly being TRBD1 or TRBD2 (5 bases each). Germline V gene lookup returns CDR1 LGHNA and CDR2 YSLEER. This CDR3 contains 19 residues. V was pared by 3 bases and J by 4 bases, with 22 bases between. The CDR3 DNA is TGCGCCAGCAGCCAGGATCTACCGGGACGCCGGACCGGGGCCAACGTCCTGACTTTC. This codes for CASSQDLPGRRTGANVLTF.

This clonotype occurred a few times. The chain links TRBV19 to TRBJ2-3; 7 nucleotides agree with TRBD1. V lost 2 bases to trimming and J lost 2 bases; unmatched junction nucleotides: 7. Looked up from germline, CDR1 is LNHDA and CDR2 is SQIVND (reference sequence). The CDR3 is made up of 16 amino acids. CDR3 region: CASSIRGGFSTDTQYF. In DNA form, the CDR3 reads TGTGCCAGTAGTATACGAGGGGGCTTTTCCACAGATACGCAGTATTTT.

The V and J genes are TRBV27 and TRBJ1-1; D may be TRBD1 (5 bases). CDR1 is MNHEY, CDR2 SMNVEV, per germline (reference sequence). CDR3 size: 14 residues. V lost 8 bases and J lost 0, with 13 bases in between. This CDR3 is CASSQASVNTEAFF. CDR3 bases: TGTGCCAGCTCACAGGCGTCGGTGAACACTGAAGCTTTCTTT.

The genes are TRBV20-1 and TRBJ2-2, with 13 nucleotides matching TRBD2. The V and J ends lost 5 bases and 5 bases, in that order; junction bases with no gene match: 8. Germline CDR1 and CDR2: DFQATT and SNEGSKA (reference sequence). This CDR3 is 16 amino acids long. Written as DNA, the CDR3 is TGCAGTGCTGAAGGACTAGCGGGAGTTAAAACCGGGGAGCTGTTTTTT. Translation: CSAEGLAGVKTGELFF.

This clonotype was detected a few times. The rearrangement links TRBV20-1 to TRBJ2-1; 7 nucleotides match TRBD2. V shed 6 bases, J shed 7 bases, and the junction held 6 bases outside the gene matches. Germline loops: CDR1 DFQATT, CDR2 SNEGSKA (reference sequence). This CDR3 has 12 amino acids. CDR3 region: CSAISGLNEQFF. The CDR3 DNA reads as TGCAGTGCCATTAGCGGGTTAAATGAGCAGTTCTTC.

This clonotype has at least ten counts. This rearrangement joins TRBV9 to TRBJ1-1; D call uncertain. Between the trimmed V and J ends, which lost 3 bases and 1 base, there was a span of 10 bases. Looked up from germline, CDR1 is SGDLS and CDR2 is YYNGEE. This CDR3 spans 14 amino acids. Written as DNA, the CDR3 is TGTGCCAGCAGCGGGAAAGACTCGAACACTGAAGCTTTCTTT. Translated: CASSGKDSNTEAFF.

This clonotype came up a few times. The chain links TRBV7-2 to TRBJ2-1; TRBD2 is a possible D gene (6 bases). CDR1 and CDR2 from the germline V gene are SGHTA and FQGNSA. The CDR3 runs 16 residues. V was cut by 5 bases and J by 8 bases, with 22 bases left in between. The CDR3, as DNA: TGTGCCAGCAGCATCCAAAGCGGTGGCGGGAACCATGAGCAGTTCTTC. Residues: CASSIQSGGGNHEQFF. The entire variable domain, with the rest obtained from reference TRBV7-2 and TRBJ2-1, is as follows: GAGVSQSPSNKVTEKGKDVELRCDPISGHTALYWYRQSLGQGLEFLIYFQGNSAPDKSGLPSDRFSAERTGGSVSTLTIQRTQQEDSAVYLCASSIQSGGGNHEQFFGPGTRLTVL.

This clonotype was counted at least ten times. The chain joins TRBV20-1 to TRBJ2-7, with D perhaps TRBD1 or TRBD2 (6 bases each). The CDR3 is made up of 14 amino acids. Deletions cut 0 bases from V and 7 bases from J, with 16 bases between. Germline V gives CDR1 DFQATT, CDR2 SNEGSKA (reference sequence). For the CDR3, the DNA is TGCAGTGCTAGAGAAAGGGGGGCGGCTAAGGAGCAGTACTTC. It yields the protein CSARERGAAKEQYF.

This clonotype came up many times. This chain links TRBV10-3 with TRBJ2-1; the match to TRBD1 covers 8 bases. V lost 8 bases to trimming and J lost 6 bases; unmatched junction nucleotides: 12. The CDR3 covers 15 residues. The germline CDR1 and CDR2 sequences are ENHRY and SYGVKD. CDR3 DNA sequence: TGTGCCATCCGGACAGGGAGTTTGTCAACCAATGAGCAGTTCTTC. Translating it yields CAIRTGSLSTNEQFF.

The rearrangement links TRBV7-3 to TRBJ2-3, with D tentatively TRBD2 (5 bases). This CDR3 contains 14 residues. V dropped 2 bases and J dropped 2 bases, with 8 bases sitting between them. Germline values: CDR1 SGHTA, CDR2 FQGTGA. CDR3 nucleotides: TGTGCCAGCAGCTTAGGAGCGGCCACAGATACGCAGTATTTT. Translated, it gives CASSLGAATDTQYF.

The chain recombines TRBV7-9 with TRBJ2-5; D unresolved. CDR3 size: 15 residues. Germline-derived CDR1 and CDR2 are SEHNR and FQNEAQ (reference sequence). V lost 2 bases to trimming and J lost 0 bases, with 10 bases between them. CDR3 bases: TGTGCCAGCAGCTTACTACAGTCGTACCAAGAGACCCAGTACTTC. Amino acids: CASSLLQSYQETQYF.

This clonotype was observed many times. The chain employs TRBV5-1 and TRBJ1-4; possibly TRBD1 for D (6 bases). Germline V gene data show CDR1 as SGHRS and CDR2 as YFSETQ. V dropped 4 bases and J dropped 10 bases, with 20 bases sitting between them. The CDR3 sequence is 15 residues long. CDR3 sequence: CASSTSGAAAGKLFF. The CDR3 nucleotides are TGCGCCAGCAGCACCTCGGGGGCTGCGGCCGGAAAACTGTTTTTT.

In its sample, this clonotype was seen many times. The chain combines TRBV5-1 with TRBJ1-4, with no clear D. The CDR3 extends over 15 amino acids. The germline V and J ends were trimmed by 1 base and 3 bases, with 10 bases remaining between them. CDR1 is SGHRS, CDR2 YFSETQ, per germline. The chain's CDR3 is CASSLSGGANEKLFF. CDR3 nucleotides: TGCGCCAGCAGCTTGTCGGGCGGAGCTAATGAAAAACTGTTTTTT.

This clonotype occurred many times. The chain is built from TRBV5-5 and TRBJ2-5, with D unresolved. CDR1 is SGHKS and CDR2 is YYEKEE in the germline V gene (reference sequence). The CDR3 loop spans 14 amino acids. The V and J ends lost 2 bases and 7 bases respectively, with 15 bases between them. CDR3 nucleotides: TGTGCCAGCAGCTTAATCCGGACCCATGGGACCCAGTACTTC. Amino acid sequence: CASSLIRTHGTQYF.

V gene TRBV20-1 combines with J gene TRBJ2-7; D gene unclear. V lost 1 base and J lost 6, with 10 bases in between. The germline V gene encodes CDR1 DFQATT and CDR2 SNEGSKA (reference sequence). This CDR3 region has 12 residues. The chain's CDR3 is CSARVGLGEQYF. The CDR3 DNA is TGCAGTGCTAGAGTGGGCCTAGGCGAGCAGTACTTC.

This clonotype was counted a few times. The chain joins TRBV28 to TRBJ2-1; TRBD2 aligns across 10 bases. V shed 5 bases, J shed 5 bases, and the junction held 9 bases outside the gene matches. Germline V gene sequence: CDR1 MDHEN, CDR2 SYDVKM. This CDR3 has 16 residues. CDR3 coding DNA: TGTGCCAGCAGTCTCTCAGCGGGAGGGCCTAACAATGAGCAGTTCTTC. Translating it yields CASSLSAGGPNNEQFF. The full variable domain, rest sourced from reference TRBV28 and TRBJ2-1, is DVKVTQSSRYLVKRTGEKVFLECVQDMDHENMFWYRQDPGLGLRLIYFSYDVKMKEKGDIPEGYSVSREKKERFSLILESASTNQTSMYLCASSLSAGGPNNEQFFGPGTRLTVL.

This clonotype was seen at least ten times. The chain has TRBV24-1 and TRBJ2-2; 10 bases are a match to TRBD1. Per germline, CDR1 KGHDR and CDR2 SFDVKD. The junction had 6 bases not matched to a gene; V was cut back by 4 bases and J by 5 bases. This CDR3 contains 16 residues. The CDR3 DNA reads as TGTGCCACCAGTGACCCCCGGACAGGGGGGACCGGGGAGCTGTTTTTT. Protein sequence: CATSDPRTGGTGELFF.

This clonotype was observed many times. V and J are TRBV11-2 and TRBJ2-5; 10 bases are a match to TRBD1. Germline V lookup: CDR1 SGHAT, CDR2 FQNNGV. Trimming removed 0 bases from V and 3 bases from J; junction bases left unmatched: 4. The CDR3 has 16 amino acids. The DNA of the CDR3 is TGTGCCAGCAGCTTAGATGGAGGACAGGGGGAAGAGACCCAGTACTTC. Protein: CASSLDGGQGEETQYF.